Listed below are T cell receptor beta chains from one sample, sequenced in a study of human T cells and chemical hapten exposure. TCRdb re-analysed the 5' RACE reads in MiXCR, keeping a single row per CDR3 protein. The data show over 70,000 distinct CDR3 sequences, approximately 16% seen once. The receptors derive from a female donor in good health. Both conserved end residues are part of each CDR3. A D gene is named only where the DNA matches it firmly. Some rows have no size entry. The others give once, few or many, or a class for an expanded clone.

clone size	V gene	J gene	D gene	CDR3 DNA	CDR3 protein
.	TRBV19	TRBJ1-2	.	TGTGCCAGTACCTCTAGGCCGGATGGCTACACCTTC	CASTSRPDGYTF
few	TRBV12-3/TRBV12-4	TRBJ2-2	TRBD2	TGTGCCAGCAGTTTACGAGTCGGGGGGGGCACCGGGGAGCTGTTTTTT	CASSLRVGGGTGELFF
few	TRBV20-1	TRBJ1-1	TRBD1	TGCAGTGCACCAACCCGGGACAGGGGGCGCGGGAATGAAGCTTTCTTT	CSAPTRDRGRGNEAFF
.	TRBV12-3/TRBV12-4	TRBJ2-1	.	TGTGCCAGCAGTTCCCCCCGAAGGTCCTTCGGTACCTACAATGAGCAGTTCTTC	CASSSPRRSFGTYNEQFF
few	TRBV6-1	TRBJ2-5	TRBD1	TGTGCCAGCAGTGGACGGACAGGTGAAGAGACCCAGTACTTC	CASSGRTGEETQYF
.	TRBV2	TRBJ1-2	.	TGTGCCAGCAGTGAACGGCCAGATGCTAACTATGGCTACACCTTC	CASSERPDANYGYTF
.	TRBV7-9	TRBJ2-2	.	TGTGCCAGCAGCTCCAGGAACACCGGGGAGCTGTTTTTT	CASSSRNTGELFF
few	TRBV4-3	TRBJ2-7	.	TGCGCCAGCAGCCAAGGACTAGATTACGAGCAGTACTTC	CASSQGLDYEQYF
.	TRBV5-1	TRBJ2-7	TRBD1	TGCGCCAGCAGCTTGGCCAGGGACAGGGGGGCCTACGAGCAGTACTTC	CASSLARDRGAYEQYF
.	TRBV5-1	TRBJ2-7	.	TGCGCCAGCAGCTTGCCGGCCTACGAGCAGTACTTC	CASSLPAYEQYF
.	TRBV5-5	TRBJ2-1	.	TGTGCCAGCAGCTTGGGAAATGGGGGCCGGGAGTATCAGTTCTTC	CASSLGNGGREYQFF
few	TRBV3-1	TRBJ1-1	.	TGTGCCAGCAGCCAATCTTGGGGCAGTGGGGCCTTGAACACTGAAGCTTTCTTT	CASSQSWGSGALNTEAFF
.	TRBV6-6	TRBJ1-1	.	TGTGCCAGCAGTTACTCGCGGCAGGCTTTCTTT	CASSYSRQAFF
few	TRBV6-4	TRBJ1-1	TRBD1	TGTGCCAGCAGTCCCCAGGGGGGGAACACTGAAGCTTTCTTT	CASSPQGGNTEAFF
.	TRBV28	TRBJ1-1	.	TGTGCCAGCTCTTCCTGGGCTGAAGCTTTCTTT	CASSSWAEAFF
many	TRBV29-1	TRBJ2-1	TRBD2	TGCAGCGTTGATAAGGCTAGCGGGTCGTTTTTCGATGAGCAGTTCTTC	CSVDKASGSFFDEQFF
.	TRBV7-2	TRBJ2-5	TRBD1	TGTGCCAGCAGCTTAAGGACAGGACAAGAGACCCAGTACTTC	CASSLRTGQETQYF
few	TRBV6-1	TRBJ2-7	TRBD2	TGTGCCAGCATTTCCGCGGGAGTTTCGTTTTACGAGCAGTACTTC	CASISAGVSFYEQYF
.	TRBV30	TRBJ2-4	TRBD2	TGTGCCTGGAGTGGGGCTAGCGGGTCCAAAAACATTCAGTACTTC	CAWSGASGSKNIQYF
.	TRBV19	TRBJ1-5	.	TGTGCCAGTAGTATAGCCAAGGGTAGCAATCAGCCCCAGCATTTT	CASSIAKGSNQPQHF
.	TRBV30	TRBJ2-1	.	TGTGCCTGGAGTGTCGACAGATACAATGAGCAGTTCTTC	CAWSVDRYNEQFF
few	TRBV6-2/TRBV6-3	TRBJ2-5	.	TGTGCCAGCAGTTACTCGGAGCAAGAGACCCAGTACTTC	CASSYSEQETQYF
many	TRBV9	TRBJ1-1	TRBD1	TGTGCCAGCAGCGTAGAACAGGGGGCGGACACTGAAGCTTTCTTT	CASSVEQGADTEAFF
few	TRBV27	TRBJ2-7	.	TGTGCCAGCAGTCTTCGACAGGCCTTTTCCTACGAGCAGTACTTC	CASSLRQAFSYEQYF
few	TRBV27	TRBJ2-7	.	TGTGCCAGCAGTTTTGAGGATTCTACGTTTGAGCAGTACTTC	CASSFEDSTFEQYF
.	TRBV5-1	TRBJ2-5	.	TGCGCCAGCAGCTTGGGACCCGGCAGGGAAGAGACCCAGTACTTC	CASSLGPGREETQYF
.	TRBV10-2	TRBJ2-2	.	TGCGCCAGCAAGCGAGATGCGAACACCGGGGAGCTGTTTTTT	CASKRDANTGELFF
many	TRBV6-1	TRBJ2-6	.	TGTGCCTCCAGTCGGGGGGCTGATGGGGCCAACGTCCTGACTTTC	CASSRGADGANVLTF
few	TRBV15	TRBJ1-2	.	TGTGCCACCAGCAGAGATCCCAATCATCTCGGGGGTGACGGCTATGGCTACACCTTC	CATSRDPNHLGGDGYGYTF
many	TRBV10-3	TRBJ2-1	TRBD1	TGTGCCATCAGTGAGGGACAGGGGGACTACAATGAGCAGTTCTTC	CAISEGQGDYNEQFF
.	TRBV5-1	TRBJ2-1	TRBD2	TGCGCCAGCAGCAACCGTAGCGGGAGGCCCTTCGATGAGCAGTTCTTC	CASSNRSGRPFDEQFF
.	TRBV2	TRBJ1-2	.	TGTGCCAGCAGTGAGTTGGGCGGTGGCTACACCTTC	CASSELGGGYTF
.	TRBV29-1	TRBJ2-3	TRBD2	TGCAGCGTTGATACGGGACTAGCATCCACAGATACGCAGTATTTT	CSVDTGLASTDTQYF
.	TRBV5-5	TRBJ1-1	.	TGTGCCAGCAGCTGGACGGAGAACACTGAAGCTTTCTTT	CASSWTENTEAFF
.	TRBV7-9	TRBJ1-2	TRBD1	TGTGCCAGCAGCTTATCGACAGGGAGCTATGGCTACACCTTC	CASSLSTGSYGYTF
many	TRBV7-6	TRBJ1-1	.	TGTGCCAGCAGTTATGATTTTAACACTGAAGCTTTCTTT	CASSYDFNTEAFF
.	TRBV6-5	TRBJ2-3	.	TGTGCCAGCAGTTCGGGTCGAGGAGGTACGCAGTATTTT	CASSSGRGGTQYF
.	TRBV7-9	TRBJ1-3	.	TGTGCCAGCAGTTCAGAAAACACCATATATTTT	CASSSENTIYF
.	TRBV27	TRBJ1-2	.	TGTGCCAGCAGTGGAGGCGGCTATGGCTACACCTTC	CASSGGGYGYTF
few	TRBV29-1	TRBJ2-3	TRBD2	TGCAGCGTTGAAACTAGCGGGGGCGATACGCAGTATTTT	CSVETSGGDTQYF
.	TRBV10-1	TRBJ1-1	.	TGCGCCAGCAGTGAGAGTATGAACACTGAAGCTTTCTTT	CASSESMNTEAFF